Below, one TCR beta chain is given with its context. Its antigen is unknown. The sample comes from a study of T cell responses to AZD1222 COVID-19 vaccine. Study-wide context: Samples with a second dose at about 4 or about 12 weeks were pooled together.

Sequencing was performed with immunoSEQ multiplex PCR; in TCRdb, only in-frame clones are kept and a portion is missing. The sample contains 150,000 to 200,000 clones, around nine tenths of which appear only once. General study results and limits: The span of vaccine-associated CD4 TCRs extended across spike, with dominance at 160-218 and 743-854. Donors skewed white British and female; clonal diversity was possibly underestimated. Close to half of all spike-specific TCRs reportedly target regions of the variants that are unmutated.

The CDR3 runs 15 residues. V lost 6 bases to trimming and J lost 6 bases; unmatched junction nucleotides: 10. From germline, CDR1 is SGHAT and CDR2 FQNNGV. This specimen consisted of peripheral blood, obtained on day 0 of AZD1222 vaccination. The sequence was obtained from an adult in good health. The chain employs TRBV11-2 and TRBJ2-2, with 7 bases matching TRBD2. DNA for the CDR3: TGTGCCAGCAGACCTACGACTAGCCGGGCCGGGGAGCTGTTTTTT. Its translation: CASRPTTSRAGELFF.